Shown below are 16 T cell receptor beta chains from a single sample sequenced in a study of blood T cell repertoires in COVID-19. Only in-frame clones appear in the TCRdb table, and some are missing; sequencing was by immunoSEQ multiplex PCR. The table lists about 59,000 clones, around 83% of them singletons, with approximately 3.5% in the top ten. The sequenced sample was peripheral blood. The origin of the receptors is a woman older than 75 with acute or convalescent COVID-19.

The V call is TRBV7-6, the J call TRBJ1-1; maybe TRBD1 (6 bases). V was cut by 6 bases and J by 0 bases, with 17 bases left in between. The germline gives CDR1 SGHVS, CDR2 FNYEAQ. The CDR3 is 16 amino acids. The CDR3 bases are TGTGCCAGCAGTGCCAGGGGCACTAAGCTGAACACTGAAGCTTTCTTT. This codes for CASSARGTKLNTEAFF.

The genes are TRBV7-9 and TRBJ2-2; D is perhaps TRBD2 (6 bases). Deletions cut 3 bases from V and 2 bases from J, with 7 bases between. This CDR3 spans 14 amino acids. Germline V gene sequence: CDR1 SEHNR, CDR2 FQNEAQ (reference sequence). The CDR3: CASSFGSNTGELFF. The DNA of the CDR3 is TGTGCCAGCAGCTTCGGGAGTAACACCGGGGAGCTGTTTTTT.

The chain has TRBV7-2 and TRBJ2-7, with D perhaps TRBD2 (5 bases). CDR1 is SGHTA and CDR2 is FQGNSA in the germline V gene. The CDR3 spans 12 residues. Trimming left V 5 bases short and J 5 bases short, with 10 bases between. The CDR3 DNA follows: TGTGCCAGCAGCCGTTTTAGCGACGAGCAGTACTTC. It codes for CASSRFSDEQYF.

The chain has TRBV2 and TRBJ2-2; unclear D gene. The CDR3 consists of 15 residues. The V end lost 1 base, the J end lost 4 bases, and 10 bases lay between the germline ends. Germline loops: CDR1 SNHLY, CDR2 FYNNEI. CDR3 sequence (DNA): TGTGCCAGCAGTGAAGTAAATCACGGCACCGGGGAGCTGTTTTTT. Translation gives CASSEVNHGTGELFF.

The rearrangement joins TRBV4-1 to TRBJ1-1; 9 bases are a match to TRBD1. With 1 base clipped from V and 3 bases from J, the junction kept 12 bases outside the gene matches. Germline V gives CDR1 MGHRA, CDR2 YSYEKL. The CDR3 is 18 residues long. CDR3 region: CASSQVADRGIGDTEAFF. The CDR3 DNA sequence: TGCGCCAGCAGCCAAGTCGCGGACAGGGGAATAGGGGACACTGAAGCTTTCTTT.

The chain recombines TRBV9 with TRBJ2-3; D is possibly TRBD2 (5 bases). The ends were cut back, 7 bases at V and 3 bases at J, with 15 bases in the middle. The germline CDR1 and CDR2 sequences are SGDLS and YYNGEE. This CDR3 spans 14 amino acids. The CDR3 DNA reads TGTGCCAGCTGGAGGTGGGGTGGGACAGATACGCAGTATTTT. Residues: CASWRWGGTDTQYF. Supplemented by reference TRBV9 and TRBJ2-3, the full variable domain reads DSGVTQTPKHLITATGQRVTLRCSPRSGDLSVYWYQQSLDQGLQFLIQYYNGEERAKGNILERFSAQQFPDLHSELNLSSLELGDSALYFCASWRWGGTDTQYFGPGTRLTVL.

This chain links TRBV15 with TRBJ2-2, with D possibly being TRBD1 (6 bases). CDR1 LNHNV and CDR2 YYDKDF come from the germline V gene (reference sequence). The ends were cut back, 2 bases at V and 3 bases at J, with 10 bases in the middle. The CDR3 length is 15 residues. DNA of the CDR3: TGTGCCACCAGCAGACAAGACAGGTACACCGGGGAGCTGTTTTTT. Its translation: CATSRQDRYTGELFF.

This sequence joins TRBV6-2 or TRBV6-3 and TRBJ1-2; D is possibly TRBD1 (6 bases). The CDR3 runs to 14 residues. The germline V gene has CDR1 MNHEY and CDR2 SVGEGT. Trimming pared 0 bases from V and 5 bases from J, leaving 10 bases between. The CDR3 is CASSYSARGYGYTF. CDR3 DNA: TGTGCCAGCAGTTACTCGGCCAGGGGTTATGGCTACACCTTC.

The gene calls are TRBV25-1 and TRBJ1-1; D remains ambiguous. The CDR3 has 15 amino acids. Germline values: CDR1 MGHDK, CDR2 SYGVNS. V was pared by 1 base and J by 2 bases, with 11 bases between. Written as DNA, the CDR3 is TGTGCCAGCAGTGAATTCGAGGAATTAAACACTGAAGCTTTCTTT. As protein: CASSEFEELNTEAFF.

This chain connects TRBV3-1 (or the pseudogene TRBV3-2) to TRBJ2-2, with TRBD2 matching 7 bases. V lost 4 bases to trimming and J lost 6 bases; unmatched junction nucleotides: 11. In germline, CDR1 is LGHDT, CDR2 YNNKEL (reference sequence). There are 16 residues in the CDR3. This CDR3 reads CASSPMGRENAGELFF. The CDR3 coding sequence is TGTGCCAGCAGCCCAATGGGGCGGGAGAATGCCGGGGAGCTGTTTTTT.

The gene calls are TRBV13 and TRBJ2-3, with a tentative D call TRBD1 (5 bases). Germline V gene data show CDR1 as PRHDT and CDR2 as FYEKMQ (reference sequence). Trimming removed 2 bases from V and 5 bases from J, with 17 bases in between. CDR3 length: 16 amino acids. CDR3 DNA: TGTGCCAGCAGCTTATTCCGCCAGGGTCAGAGAGATACGCAGTATTTT. This translates into CASSLFRQGQRDTQYF.

The chain joins TRBV27 to TRBJ2-7, with 8 positions matching TRBD1. Germline V gives CDR1 MNHEY, CDR2 SMNVEV (reference sequence). The CDR3 sequence is 13 residues long. Losses at the gene ends were 6 bases for V and 6 bases for J; bases not matched to a gene: 7. The CDR3 is CASRRTGLGEQYF. The CDR3 DNA follows: TGTGCCAGCAGGAGGACAGGGCTGGGCGAGCAGTACTTC.

The chain uses TRBV7-9 and TRBJ1-2; 12 positions agree with TRBD1. The germline CDR1 and CDR2 sequences are SEHNR and FQNEAQ (reference sequence). The CDR3 covers 14 residues. J lost 8 bases, V lost 5 bases, and 6 bases had no gene match. The CDR3 bases are TGTGCCAGCAGCCCCCGGGACAGGGGGCGAGGCTACACCTTC. Its translation: CASSPRDRGRGYTF.

As DNA, the CDR3 is TGTGCCAGCAGCACCCCGGGACTAGCGTTAAACGAGCAGTACTTC. The encoded protein is CASSTPGLALNEQYF. The genes are TRBV6-2 or TRBV6-3 and TRBJ2-7, with 10 bases fitting TRBD2. CDR3 length: 15 amino acids. Germline lookup yields CDR1 MNHEY and CDR2 SVGEGT. With 6 bases clipped from V and 5 bases from J, the junction kept 10 bases outside the gene matches.

The chain's CDR3 is CASSSSKDSNQPQHF. CDR3 nucleotides: TGTGCCAGCAGCTCCAGTAAAGATAGCAATCAGCCCCAGCATTTT. The rearrangement links TRBV5-5 to TRBJ1-5, with unresolved D. CDR1 is SGHKS, CDR2 YYEKEE, per germline (reference sequence). The V end was cut by 3 bases, the J end by 0 bases, with 10 bases between. This CDR3 contains 15 residues.

V is TRBV28 and J is TRBJ2-1, with 9 nucleotides matching TRBD1. The length of the CDR3 is 14 residues. The V gene's germline CDR1 is MDHEN and CDR2 SYDVKM. Germline trimming cut 5 bases from V and 9 bases from J; bases unmatched to any gene: 8. As DNA, the CDR3 is TGTGCCAGCAGTCTTCTCCAACAGGGGGCTGAGCAGTTCTTC. It codes for CASSLLQQGAEQFF.